Below, 26 T cell receptor beta chains from the same sample are listed, as sequenced in a study of radiation and T cells in renal cell carcinoma. Time point reported: blood 2 weeks post-SBRT. Regarding treatment: 15 Gy SBRT to primary tumor, nephrectomy 4 weeks later. This table comes from immunoSEQ multiplex PCR, and its TCRdb copy is limited to in-frame clones, with some not included. The sample has approximately 79,000 clones, 82% seen once; the top ten hold under 6.5%. The input for sequencing was blood, taken from a patient whose treatment included radiotherapy and nephrectomy. These receptors were obtained from a man between 60 and 75 years old with renal cell carcinoma.

The V call is TRBV5-5, the J call TRBJ1-1; D gene ambiguous. Germline CDR1 and CDR2: SGHKS and YYEKEE (reference sequence). V lost 0 bases to trimming and J lost 2 bases, with 11 bases between them. This CDR3 is built from 15 residues. This CDR3 is CASSLGRGTNTEAFF. CDR3 nucleotide sequence: TGTGCCAGCAGCTTGGGCCGCGGAACCAACACTGAAGCTTTCTTT. Combining the CDR3 with reference TRBV5-5 and TRBJ1-1 gives the whole variable domain DAGVTQSPTHLIKTRGQQVTLRCSPISGHKSVSWYQQVLGQGPQFIFQYYEKEERGRGNFPDRFSARQFPNYSSELNVNALLLGDSALYLCASSLGRGTNTEAFFGQGTRLTVV.

The V gene is TRBV9, the J gene TRBJ1-4; unclear D gene. This CDR3 has 12 amino acids. Germline V gene sequence: CDR1 SGDLS, CDR2 YYNGEE. V dropped 4 bases and J dropped 8 bases, with 9 bases sitting between them. CDR3: CASSLSGEKLFF. CDR3 in DNA: TGTGCCAGCAGCCTAAGCGGGGAAAAACTGTTTTTT.

The chain links TRBV27 to TRBJ1-2; unclear D gene. The CDR3 totals 13 residues. Deletions cut 7 bases from V and 4 bases from J, with 13 bases between. Germline V gene lookup returns CDR1 MNHEY and CDR2 SMNVEV (reference sequence). The DNA of the CDR3 is TGTGCCAGCACGGGCCCCGGGATCTATGGCTACACCTTC. Protein: CASTGPGIYGYTF.

The chain employs TRBV9 and TRBJ1-4, with D perhaps matching TRBD1 (5 bases). The CDR3 totals 14 residues. Trimming left V 4 bases short and J 6 bases short, with 13 bases between. Germline loops: CDR1 SGDLS, CDR2 YYNGEE. CDR3 nucleotides: TGTGCCAGCAGCTTCCAGGGATGGGATGAAAAACTGTTTTTT. Protein product: CASSFQGWDEKLFF.

The chain links TRBV10-3 to TRBJ2-3; 7 bases map to TRBD2. Germline V CDR1 and CDR2: ENHRY, SYGVKD. The CDR3 extends over 17 amino acids. J was trimmed by 1 base and V by 3 bases; bases with no gene match: 10. Here the CDR3 reads CAISETPGGVGTDTQYF. The CDR3 nucleotides are TGTGCCATCAGTGAAACGCCGGGGGGTGTAGGCACAGATACGCAGTATTTT.

This clone was seen only once. The gene calls are TRBV6-1 and TRBJ2-5; perhaps TRBD1 as D (6 bases). This CDR3 spans 13 amino acids. CDR1 is MNHNS, CDR2 SASEGT, per germline. V gave up 6 bases and J gave up 1 base, with 9 bases separating them. CDR3 residues: CASSGQFQETQYF. The CDR3 region has the DNA TGTGCCAGCAGCGGACAGTTCCAAGAGACCCAGTACTTC.

The chain combines TRBV7-2 with TRBJ2-7; 10 bases line up with TRBD2. Germline-derived CDR1 and CDR2 are SGHTA and FQGNSA. The V segment lost 1 base and the J segment 4 bases; nucleotides outside the gene matches: 4. The CDR3 totals 15 residues. CDR3 bases: TGTGCCAGCAGCTTAGAAGCGGGAGGGCCATACGAGCAGTACTTC. It specifies CASSLEAGGPYEQYF.

The sample holds a few counts of this clone. The chain recombines TRBV14 with TRBJ2-7; 7 bases fit TRBD2. The CDR3 has 13 amino acids. Trimming at V came to 0 bases and at J to 8 bases, leaving 4 bases not matched to a gene. Germline values: CDR1 SGHDN, CDR2 FVKESK. CDR3 DNA: TGTGCCAGCAGCCAAGAACTCGGGGGGAAGCAGTACTTC. Protein sequence: CASSQELGGKQYF.

This chain links TRBV27 with TRBJ1-2; D possibly corresponds to TRBD1 (6 bases). The V end was cut by 4 bases, the J end by 1 base, with 13 bases between. Germline V gene sequence: CDR1 MNHEY, CDR2 SMNVEV (reference sequence). The CDR3 has 15 amino acids. CDR3 protein: CASSYIRGDNYGYTF. In DNA, the CDR3 is TGTGCCAGCAGTTATATCAGGGGAGATAACTATGGCTACACCTTC.

J is TRBJ1-2 and V is TRBV10-3; D is unclear. This CDR3 is built from 14 residues. The V end lost 0 bases, the J end lost 6 bases, and 11 bases lay between the germline ends. CDR1 is ENHRY, CDR2 SYGVKD, per germline. The CDR3 nucleotides read TGTGCCATCAGTGAGTCGCCTGGGCGCAATGGCTACACCTTC. It is translated as CAISESPGRNGYTF.

As concerns this clone: At one boundary the junction diverges from the germline segment, which might be a read error. The chain recombines TRBV5-1 with TRBJ2-1; 7 bases map to TRBD1. The CDR3 contains 17 residues. Germline CDR1 and CDR2: SGHRS and YFSETQ. CDR3 sequence (DNA): TGCGCCAGCACCTTGGGGACAACAGGGGTCTCCTACAATGAGCAGTTCTTC. The encoded protein is CASTLGTTGVSYNEQFF. Supplemented by reference TRBV5-1 and TRBJ2-1, the full variable domain reads KAGVTQTPRYLIKTRGQQVTLSCSPISGHRSVSWYQQTPGQGLQFLFEYFSETQRNKGNFPGRFSGRQFSNSRSEMNVSTLELGDSALYLCASTLGTTGVSYNEQFFGPGTRLTVL.

The chain carries TRBV30 and TRBJ1-3, with D hard to call. This CDR3 has 14 amino acids. Germline loops: CDR1 GTSNPN, CDR2 SVGIG (reference sequence). Trimming cost V 2 bases and J 4 bases, with 12 bases left between them. CDR3 coding DNA: TGTGCCTGGAGTTTGAGCTTAGTGGGAAACACCATATATTTT. This translates into CAWSLSLVGNTIYF.

The chain links TRBV9 to TRBJ2-7; TRBD1 might be the D (6 bases). Per the germline V gene, CDR1 is SGDLS and CDR2 is YYNGEE. This CDR3 has 16 residues. Trimming cost V 0 bases and J 7 bases, with 20 bases left between them. CDR3 amino acids: CASSVEGNRAWEEQYF. The CDR3 coding sequence is TGTGCCAGCAGCGTAGAGGGCAACAGGGCCTGGGAAGAGCAGTACTTC.

The genes are TRBV10-3 and TRBJ2-5; D gene unclear. The CDR3 is 14 residues long. The germline CDR1 and CDR2 sequences are ENHRY and SYGVKD. V lost 9 bases and J 0 bases, leaving 14 bases between the germline ends. The CDR3 here is CAISPASDQETQYF. The CDR3 nucleotides read TGTGCCATTTCGCCCGCCAGTGACCAAGAGACCCAGTACTTC.

This clone was seen a few times. This sequence joins TRBV7-2 and TRBJ1-1, with TRBD1 matching 7 bases. The CDR3 runs to 15 residues. The ends lost 0 bases at V and 7 bases at J; junction bases unmatched: 8. Looked up from germline, CDR1 is SGHTA and CDR2 is FQGNSA. The CDR3 DNA reads TGTGCCAGCAGCTTAGCCGGGCAGGGGGATGGTGAAGCTTTCTTT. Protein sequence: CASSLAGQGDGEAFF.

This chain links TRBV11-3 with TRBJ2-7; 9 positions match TRBD2. This CDR3 is built from 15 residues. Germline trimming cut 3 bases from V and 1 base from J; bases unmatched to any gene: 4. CDR1 and CDR2 from the germline V gene are SGHNT and YENEEA. The CDR3 DNA sequence: TGTGCCAGCAGCTTGTTTAGCGGGAGTTCCTACGAGCAGTACTTC. It encodes CASSLFSGSSYEQYF.

The chain is built from TRBV7-5 and TRBJ2-7; the table's D call of TRBD1 was not tested on the DNA. TRBV7-5 corresponds to a pseudogene. The CDR3 spans 12 residues. The CDR3 coding sequence is TGTGCCAGAAGCACGACACCGTACGAGCAGTACTTC. Its translation: CARSTTPYEQYF.

This clone was seen only once. The rearrangement links TRBV27 to TRBJ1-3; D is possibly TRBD1 (6 bases). Trimming stripped 5 bases from V and 10 bases from J, with 15 bases between. The CDR3 length is 13 residues. Germline V gene lookup returns CDR1 MNHEY and CDR2 SMNVEV (reference sequence). The CDR3 DNA is TGTGCCAGCAGTCACCTCGACAGGAGTACCATATATTTT. This codes for CASSHLDRSTIYF.

Relative to its sample, this clone is medium-sized. This rearrangement joins TRBV7-8 to TRBJ2-2; the match to TRBD2 covers 11 bases. Germline CDR1 SGHVS, CDR2 FQNEAQ. With 4 bases clipped from V and 6 bases from J, the junction kept 1 base outside the gene matches. The CDR3 has 14 amino acids. Written as DNA, the CDR3 is TGTGCCAGCAGCTCGACTAGCGGGGCCGGGGAGCTGTTTTTT. Its translation is CASSSTSGAGELFF.

The chain links TRBV5-1 to TRBJ2-1; D not resolved. This CDR3 spans 16 amino acids. V lost 6 bases, J lost 0 bases, and 16 bases lay in between. From germline, CDR1 is SGHRS and CDR2 YFSETQ. The CDR3 protein is CASKLNPTSSYNEQFF. The CDR3, as DNA: TGCGCCAGCAAACTGAATCCGACGAGCTCCTACAATGAGCAGTTCTTC.

CDR3 region: CASSRDFLGNEQFF. CDR3 nucleotides: TGCGCCAGTAGCAGAGATTTTTTGGGCAATGAGCAGTTCTTC. This chain links TRBV5-1 with TRBJ2-1; D not resolved. Germline CDR1 and CDR2: SGHRS and YFSETQ. The CDR3 is 14 residues long. Trimming cost V 8 bases and J 6 bases, with 18 bases left between them.

The rearrangement joins TRBV11-2 to TRBJ1-2; D is unresolved. The CDR3 extends over 13 amino acids. V gave up 5 bases and J gave up 6 bases, with 13 bases separating them. Germline V gene lookup returns CDR1 SGHAT and CDR2 FQNNGV. The CDR3 DNA sequence: TGTGCCAGCAGCCCGCGAAGACAAGATGGCTACACCTTC. Translating gives CASSPRRQDGYTF.

The genes are TRBV6-1 and TRBJ1-2, with D maybe TRBD1 (5 bases). V was pared by 7 bases and J by 4 bases, with 19 bases between. Germline CDR1 reads MNHNS; CDR2 reads SASEGT. The CDR3 runs to 15 residues. The CDR3 reads CASMGELDGRYGYTF. The CDR3 DNA sequence: TGTGCCAGCATGGGGGAACTTGACGGACGCTATGGCTACACCTTC.

The J gene is TRBJ2-5, the V gene TRBV5-1, with D unresolved. Germline V gene sequence: CDR1 SGHRS, CDR2 YFSETQ. V gave up 0 bases and J gave up 9 bases, with 9 bases separating them. CDR3 size: 12 residues. The CDR3 nucleotides are TGCGCCAGCAGCTTGGCCGGTGGTCCCCAGTACTTC. Translating it yields CASSLAGGPQYF.

V and J are TRBV7-8 and TRBJ2-2; 8 bases fit TRBD2. The CDR3 covers 14 residues. CDR1 is SGHVS and CDR2 is FQNEAQ in the germline V gene. J lost 11 bases, V lost 1 base, and 6 bases had no gene match. In nucleotides, the CDR3 is TGTGCCAGCAGCTTAGGGGCTAGCGGGTCAGAGCTGTTTTTT. Its translation is CASSLGASGSELFF.

The J gene is TRBJ1-4, the V gene TRBV6-1; 7 bases are shared with TRBD1. V gave up 6 bases and J gave up 8 bases; unmatched junction bases: 12. This CDR3 is built from 15 residues. Germline CDR1 is MNHNS and CDR2 is SASEGT. CDR3 region: CASSPPDRVWEKLFF. The DNA for the CDR3 is TGTGCCAGCAGCCCGCCCGACAGGGTTTGGGAAAAACTGTTTTTT.